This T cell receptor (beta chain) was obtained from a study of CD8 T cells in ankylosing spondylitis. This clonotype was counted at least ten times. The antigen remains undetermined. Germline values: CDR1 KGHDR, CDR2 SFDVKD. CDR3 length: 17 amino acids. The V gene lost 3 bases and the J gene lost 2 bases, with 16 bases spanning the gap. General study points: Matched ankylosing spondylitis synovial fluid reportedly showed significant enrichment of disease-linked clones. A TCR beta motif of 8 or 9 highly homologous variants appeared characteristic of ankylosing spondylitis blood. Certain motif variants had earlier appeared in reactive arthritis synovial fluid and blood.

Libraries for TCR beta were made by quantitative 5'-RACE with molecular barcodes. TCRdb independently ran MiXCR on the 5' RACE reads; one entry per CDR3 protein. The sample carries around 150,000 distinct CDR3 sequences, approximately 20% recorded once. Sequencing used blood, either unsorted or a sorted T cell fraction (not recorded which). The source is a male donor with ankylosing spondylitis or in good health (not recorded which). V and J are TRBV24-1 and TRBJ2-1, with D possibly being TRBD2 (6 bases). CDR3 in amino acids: CATSDGTFTWAYNEQFF. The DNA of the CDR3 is TGTGCCACCAGTGATGGGACTTTTACCTGGGCCTACAATGAGCAGTTCTTC.